This is a list of T cell receptor beta chains from one sample in a study of cytomegalovirus exposure and HLA in healthy donors. The table came from immunoSEQ multiplex PCR; TCRdb's copy has only in-frame clones and leaves some out. In the table there are tens of thousands of clones, just over 75% of which are singletons. Sequencing was carried out using PBMCs. Receptor source: a man aged 30 to 45 in good health and CMV-seronegative. Each CDR3 is given with its conserved first and last residue. A D gene is named only where the DNA matches it firmly. Only some rows state a clone size, as once, few, many or a class for expanded clones.

V gene: TRBV6-1; D gene: .; J gene: TRBJ1-2; clone size: .; CDR3 DNA: TGTGCCAGCAGTGAAGCCTGGGGGGGGAACTATGGCTACACCTTC; CDR3 protein: CASSEAWGGNYGYTF
V gene: TRBV2; D gene: TRBD2; J gene: TRBJ2-1; clone size: .; CDR3 DNA: TGTGCCAGCAGCGGGGCGGGAGATGCTCTGATCGTGCAGTTCTTC; CDR3 protein: CASSGAGDALIVQFF
V gene: TRBV5-1; D gene: .; J gene: TRBJ2-5; clone size: .; CDR3 DNA: TGCGCCAGCAGCTTGGTTGTAAATACACAAGAGACCCAGTACTTC; CDR3 protein: CASSLVVNTQETQYF
V gene: TRBV18; D gene: .; J gene: TRBJ2-3; clone size: .; CDR3 DNA: TGTGCCAGCTCACCCTCTGCGACAGGCACAGATACGCAGTATTTT; CDR3 protein: CASSPSATGTDTQYF
V gene: TRBV7-2; D gene: TRBD1; J gene: TRBJ1-2; clone size: .; CDR3 DNA: TGTGCCAGCAGCTCTAGGACAGGGCACTATGGCTACACCTTC; CDR3 protein: CASSSRTGHYGYTF
V gene: TRBV10-3; D gene: .; J gene: TRBJ1-1; clone size: .; CDR3 DNA: TGTGCCATCAGTGTAGAGAACACTGAAGCTTTCTTT; CDR3 protein: CAISVENTEAFF
V gene: TRBV5-5; D gene: .; J gene: TRBJ1-3; clone size: .; CDR3 DNA: TGTGCCAGCAGCTTGGCCGGGGGGGGAGCCTCTGGAAACACCATATATTTT; CDR3 protein: CASSLAGGGASGNTIYF
V gene: TRBV5-1; D gene: TRBD1; J gene: TRBJ1-2; clone size: .; CDR3 DNA: TGCGCCAGCAGCAAGGACAGGGCCTATGGCTACACCTTC; CDR3 protein: CASSKDRAYGYTF
V gene: TRBV5-1; D gene: TRBD2; J gene: TRBJ2-1; clone size: .; CDR3 DNA: TGCGCCAGCAGCTTGGCCCTAGCGGTAAACAATGAGCAGTTCTTC; CDR3 protein: CASSLALAVNNEQFF
V gene: TRBV7-2; D gene: TRBD1; J gene: TRBJ1-1; clone size: .; CDR3 DNA: TGTGCCAGCAGCCTAGGGGACAGACTTTACACTGAAGCTTTCTTT; CDR3 protein: CASSLGDRLYTEAFF
V gene: TRBV4-2; D gene: TRBD2; J gene: TRBJ2-2; clone size: few; CDR3 DNA: TGTGCCAGCAGCCAAGATTTTCGCGGGGGACGGACCGGGGAGCTGTTTTTT; CDR3 protein: CASSQDFRGGRTGELFF
V gene: TRBV11-3; D gene: .; J gene: TRBJ2-7; clone size: .; CDR3 DNA: TGTGCCAGCAGCTTCGCCTATAAGCCGCCAACGACCTACGAGCAGTACTTC; CDR3 protein: CASSFAYKPPTTYEQYF
V gene: TRBV5-1; D gene: TRBD2; J gene: TRBJ2-5; clone size: .; CDR3 DNA: TGCGCCAGCAGCTTTACACGGACTAGCGGTGACACCCAGTACTTC; CDR3 protein: CASSFTRTSGDTQYF
V gene: TRBV5-4; D gene: .; J gene: TRBJ2-3; clone size: .; CDR3 DNA: TGTGCCAGCAGCTCTGACGGGGGTGGCACAGATACGCAGTATTTT; CDR3 protein: CASSSDGGGTDTQYF
V gene: TRBV5-4; D gene: .; J gene: TRBJ1-5; clone size: few; CDR3 DNA: TGTGCCAGCAGCTTGGCCGGTCAGCCCCAGCATTTT; CDR3 protein: CASSLAGQPQHF
V gene: TRBV5-1; D gene: TRBD1; J gene: TRBJ1-1; clone size: few; CDR3 DNA: TGCGCCAGCAGCCTACTCCGGGGACAGGGCATTAAAGCTTTCTTT; CDR3 protein: CASSLLRGQGIKAFF
V gene: TRBV5-8; D gene: TRBD1; J gene: TRBJ2-7; clone size: once; CDR3 DNA: TGTGCCAGCAGCGGTCGGACAGGACGCGCCTACGAGCAGTACTTC; CDR3 protein: CASSGRTGRAYEQYF
V gene: TRBV27; D gene: .; J gene: TRBJ1-5; clone size: .; CDR3 DNA: TGTGCCAGCAGTACCCCAGGGGAGCAGCCCCAGCATTTT; CDR3 protein: CASSTPGEQPQHF
V gene: TRBV7-9; D gene: .; J gene: TRBJ2-2; clone size: .; CDR3 DNA: TGTGCCAGCAGCCCGAGCGGGACACCGAACACCGGGGAGCTGTTTTTT; CDR3 protein: CASSPSGTPNTGELFF
V gene: TRBV25-1; D gene: .; J gene: TRBJ1-4; clone size: once; CDR3 DNA: TGTGCCAGCAGCCCCCAGGCGGGTTCAACTAATGAAAAACTGTTTTTT; CDR3 protein: CASSPQAGSTNEKLFF
V gene: TRBV5-4; D gene: TRBD2; J gene: TRBJ2-3; clone size: once; CDR3 DNA: TGTGCCAGCAGCTTGGGGGGGACTAGCGGGAGTAGTTCGCAGTATTTT; CDR3 protein: CASSLGGTSGSSSQYF
V gene: TRBV11-3; D gene: .; J gene: TRBJ1-1; clone size: .; CDR3 DNA: TGTGCCAGCAGCCACATATTGAACACTGAAGCTTTCTTT; CDR3 protein: CASSHILNTEAFF
V gene: TRBV5-1; D gene: .; J gene: TRBJ2-2; clone size: few; CDR3 DNA: TGCGCCAGCAGCTTGCGTGAGTCCGGGGAGCTGTTTTTT; CDR3 protein: CASSLRESGELFF
V gene: TRBV7-8; D gene: .; J gene: TRBJ1-2; clone size: .; CDR3 DNA: TGTGCCAGCAGCCTCGGGGCGGGAAAGGGCCGGGCTTTCTTCGGCTACACCTTC; CDR3 protein: CASSLGAGKGRAFFGYTF
V gene: TRBV6-1; D gene: TRBD1; J gene: TRBJ1-5; clone size: .; CDR3 DNA: TGTGCCAGCAGTGGGGGACAGGGCAACAATCAGCCCCAGCATTTT; CDR3 protein: CASSGGQGNNQPQHF